The sequence of this T cell receptor beta chain was determined in a study of T cell changes during pregnancy in multiple sclerosis. The V gene's germline CDR1 is SNHLY and CDR2 FYNNEI. There are 15 residues in the CDR3. V was shortened by 5 bases and J by 2 bases, with 16 bases between the two germline ends. TCRdb's table, derived via immunoSEQ multiplex PCR, lists solely in-frame clones and lacks some. This sample has more than 65,000 clones, with roughly 95% found just once. V is TRBV2 and J is TRBJ2-7, with D possibly matching TRBD2 (6 bases). This receptor was obtained from a female donor with multiple sclerosis, enrolled in a pregnancy study. Sequenced material: peripheral blood, taken in the second trimester of pregnancy. The CDR3 region is CASSPRDSLPYEQYF. The CDR3 DNA reads TGTGCCAGCAGTCCCCGGGACTCTTTACCCTACGAGCAGTACTTC.